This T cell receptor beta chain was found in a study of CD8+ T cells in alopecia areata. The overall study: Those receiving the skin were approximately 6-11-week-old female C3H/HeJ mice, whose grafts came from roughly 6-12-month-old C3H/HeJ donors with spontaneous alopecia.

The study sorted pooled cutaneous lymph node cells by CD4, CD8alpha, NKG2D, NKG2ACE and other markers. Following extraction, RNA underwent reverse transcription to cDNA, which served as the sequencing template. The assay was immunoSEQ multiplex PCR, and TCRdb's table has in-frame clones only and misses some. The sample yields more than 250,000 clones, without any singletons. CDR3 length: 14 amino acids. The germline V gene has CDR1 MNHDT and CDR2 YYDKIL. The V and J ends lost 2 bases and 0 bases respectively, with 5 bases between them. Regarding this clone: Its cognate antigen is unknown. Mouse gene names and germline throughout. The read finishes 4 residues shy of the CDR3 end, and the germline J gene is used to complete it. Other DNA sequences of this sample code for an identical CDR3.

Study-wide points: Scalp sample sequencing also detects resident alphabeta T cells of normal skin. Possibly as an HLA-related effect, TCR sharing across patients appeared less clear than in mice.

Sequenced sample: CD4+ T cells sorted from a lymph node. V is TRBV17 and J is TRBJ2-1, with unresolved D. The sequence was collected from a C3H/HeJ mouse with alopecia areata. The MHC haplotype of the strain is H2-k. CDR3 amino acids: CASSRLGNYAEQFF. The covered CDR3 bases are TGTGCTAGCAGTAGATTGGGTAACTATGCT.